The 26 T cell receptor beta chains presented below share a single source sample, sequenced in a study of CD8 T cells in ankylosing spondylitis. The study, taken as a whole, reports: Under 10 highly homologous variants formed a TCR beta motif that appeared characteristic of ankylosing spondylitis blood.

Their specific antigens are unknown. MiXCR, applied by TCRdb to the 5' RACE reads, yields one record per CDR3 protein. In the table there are some 450,000 distinct CDR3 sequences, 17% of which are singletons. The sequencing input was blood, either unsorted or a sorted T cell fraction (not recorded which). Source of these receptors: a male donor with ankylosing spondylitis.

The gene calls are TRBV30 and TRBJ2-1; a weak D match, TRBD2 (7 bases). The CDR3 sequence is 14 residues long. Germline loops: CDR1 GTSNPN, CDR2 SVGIG (reference sequence). Trimming cost V 8 bases and J 2 bases, with 16 bases left between them. The CDR3 loop is CALAGRGAYNEQFF. CDR3 coding DNA: TGTGCCCTCGCAGGGAGGGGGGCCTACAATGAGCAGTTCTTC. The complete variable domain, with remaining parts taken from reference TRBV30 and TRBJ2-1, reads SQTIHQWPATLVQPVGSPLSLECTVEGTSNPNLYWYRQAAGRGLQLLFYSVGIGQISSEVPQNLSASRPQDRQFILSSKKLLLSDSGFYLCALAGRGAYNEQFFGPGTRLTVL.

As concerns this clonotype: Its ends do not fully match the called genes, so a read error is possible. The chain has TRBV25-1 and TRBJ1-5; a weak D match, TRBD1 (5 bases). Germline loops: CDR1 MGHDK, CDR2 SYGVNS. The CDR3 consists of 13 residues. The CDR3 protein is CASSSGLNQPQRF. CDR3 nucleotides: TGTGCCAGCAGCTCGGGACTTAATCAGCCCCAGCGTTTT.

CDR3 in amino acids: CASSGTTAYNEQFF. CDR3 bases: TGTGCCAGCAGTGGAACTACAGCGTACAATGAGCAGTTCTTC. The genes are TRBV6-2 or TRBV6-3 and TRBJ2-1, with unresolved D. The length of the CDR3 is 14 residues. CDR1 is MNHEY and CDR2 is SVGEGT in the germline V gene. V lost 5 bases, J lost 4 bases, and 12 bases lay in between.

The table lists this clonotype with a few counts. This chain links TRBV9 with TRBJ1-1; D possibly corresponds to TRBD1 (5 bases). The CDR3 consists of 13 residues. V dropped 4 bases and J dropped 3 bases, with 10 bases sitting between them. Germline assignment: CDR1 SGDLS and CDR2 YYNGEE. The CDR3 sequence: CASSRGGYTEAFF. The CDR3 DNA reads TGTGCCAGCAGCCGTGGGGGGTACACTGAAGCTTTCTTT.

Only a few counts were recorded for this clonotype. The V gene is TRBV29-1, the J gene TRBJ1-2; 8 bases are a match to TRBD1. V was clipped by 6 bases and J by 4 bases; unmatched bases: 13. CDR3 length equals 15 residues. Germline lookup yields CDR1 SQVTM and CDR2 ANQGSEA. CDR3 sequence (DNA): TGCAGCGTCCGGTCCCAGGGGGCGTCCGGCTATGGCTACACCTTC. As protein: CSVRSQGASGYGYTF.

This clonotype was seen a handful of times. This sequence joins TRBV27 and TRBJ2-3; no firm D call. The CDR3 has 16 amino acids. CDR1 is MNHEY, CDR2 SMNVEV, per germline (reference sequence). Trimming removed 2 bases from V and 0 bases from J, with 12 bases in between. CDR3 nucleotide sequence: TGTGCCAGCAGTTTAGGGTTCGGCCGTAGCACAGATACGCAGTATTTT. It codes for CASSLGFGRSTDTQYF.

Only a few counts were recorded for this clonotype. V and J are TRBV25-1 and TRBJ1-6; a possible D gene is TRBD1 (5 bases). The CDR3 runs to 13 residues. Trimming removed 0 bases at V and 9 bases at J, with 6 bases between. Per the germline V gene, CDR1 is MGHDK and CDR2 is SYGVNS. CDR3 region: CASSEYRGSPLHF. CDR3 DNA: TGTGCCAGCAGTGAATATAGGGGTTCACCCCTCCACTTT. Full variable domain (remainder filled in from reference TRBV25-1 and TRBJ1-6): EADIYQTPRYLVIGTGKKITLECSQTMGHDKMYWYQQDPGMELHLIHYSYGVNSTEKGDLSSESTVSRIRTEHFPLTLESARPSHTSQYLCASSEYRGSPLHFGNGTRLTVT.

This clonotype was observed a handful of times. This chain uses TRBV10-3 with TRBJ2-3; D is possibly TRBD2 (6 bases). The CDR3 length is 16 residues. Per the germline V gene, CDR1 is ENHRY and CDR2 is SYGVKD. Trimming removed 5 bases at V and 1 base at J, with 16 bases between. The CDR3 loop reads CAISSPGTHGTDTQYF. The CDR3 DNA follows: TGTGCCATCAGTTCCCCGGGGACTCACGGCACAGATACGCAGTATTTT.

The J gene is TRBJ1-1, the V gene TRBV20-1; D is unclear. CDR1 and CDR2 (germline): DFQATT, SNEGSKA (reference sequence). The CDR3 is 12 residues long. V lost 2 bases and J lost 2, with 6 bases in between. DNA of the CDR3: TGCAGTGCTAGACTGATAAACACTGAAGCTTTCTTT. It yields the protein CSARLINTEAFF.

This clonotype was counted a few times. The rearrangement joins TRBV20-1 to TRBJ1-5, with D possibly being TRBD1 (6 bases). Germline V CDR1 and CDR2: DFQATT, SNEGSKA (reference sequence). CDR3 length: 14 amino acids. The V and J ends lost 1 base and 8 bases respectively, with 15 bases between them. The CDR3 loop reads CSARVEQGGKPQHF. CDR3 DNA: TGCAGTGCTAGAGTTGAACAGGGTGGCAAGCCCCAGCATTTT.

The sample holds many counts of this clonotype. The chain recombines TRBV12-3 or TRBV12-4 with TRBJ2-5, with D perhaps matching TRBD1 (6 bases). The CDR3 loop spans 14 amino acids. The ends were cut back, 7 bases at V and 1 base at J, with 13 bases in the middle. The CDR3 is CASNAQGSQETQYF. As DNA, the CDR3 is TGTGCCAGCAATGCGCAGGGGTCCCAAGAGACCCAGTACTTC.

This clonotype occurred a few times. The CDR3 coding sequence is TGTGCCAGCACCCGTGGCGTAGCCAAAAACATTCAGTACTTC. It codes for CASTRGVAKNIQYF. J is TRBJ2-4 and V is TRBV9; D remains unclear. Germline V gives CDR1 SGDLS, CDR2 YYNGEE. Between the trimmed V and J ends, which lost 6 bases and 0 bases, there was a span of 10 bases. This CDR3 comprises 14 residues.

Worth noting for this clonotype: The junction departs from germline at one end; a sequencing error may be responsible. The chain has TRBV9 and TRBJ2-1, with D tentatively TRBD1 or TRBD2 (5 bases each). This CDR3 comprises 14 residues. Germline loops: CDR1 SGDLS, CDR2 YYNGEE. CDR3: CASSVAHWRRDPVF. CDR3 sequence (DNA): TGTGCCAGCAGCGTAGCTCATTGGCGCAGGGACCCGGTCTTC.

This clonotype was observed a handful of times. The chain links TRBV15 to TRBJ2-7; 9 bases are a match to TRBD2. The CDR3 covers 15 residues. Looked up from germline, CDR1 is LNHNV and CDR2 is YYDKDF (reference sequence). V lost 1 base and J lost 5; bases outside the gene matches: 6. Here the CDR3 reads CATSRGGGAVNEQYF. For the CDR3, the DNA is TGTGCCACCAGCAGAGGCGGGGGGGCAGTCAACGAGCAGTACTTC. Drawing the rest from reference TRBV15 and TRBJ2-7, the complete variable domain is DAMVIQNPRYQVTQFGKPVTLSCSQTLNHNVMYWYQQKSSQAPKLLFHYYDKDFNNEADTPDNFQSRRPNTSFCFLDIRSPGLGDTAMYLCATSRGGGAVNEQYFGPGTRLTVT.

J is TRBJ2-7 and V is TRBV5-1; 9 nucleotides align to TRBD2. There are 15 residues in the CDR3. Germline loops: CDR1 SGHRS, CDR2 YFSETQ. Unmatched junction bases numbered 9, after V lost 4 bases and J lost 4 bases. The CDR3 DNA reads as TGCGCCAGCAGCCCTCGAAGCGGGGGGTTTTACGAGCAGTACTTC. This codes for CASSPRSGGFYEQYF.

This clonotype was seen at least ten times. The V gene is TRBV12-3 or TRBV12-4, the J gene TRBJ1-1, with D tentatively TRBD1 (5 bases). Trimming shortened V by 7 bases and J by 5 bases, and 29 bases separated the two germline ends. The CDR3 is 18 residues long. The CDR3 region has the DNA TGTGCCAGCACTTTCCGTAAAGGTGGGGGAGAATCTGGAACTGAAGCTTTCTTT. Translating it yields CASTFRKGGGESGTEAFF.

This clonotype was picked up a small number of times. The V gene is TRBV20-1, the J gene TRBJ2-2, with TRBD1 as a possible D gene (6 bases). The length of the CDR3 is 15 residues. The V gene's germline CDR1 is DFQATT and CDR2 SNEGSKA (reference sequence). The CDR3 here is CSTHRENANTGELFF. In DNA form, the CDR3 reads TGCAGCACCCACAGGGAAAACGCGAACACCGGGGAGCTGTTTTTT.

This clonotype was observed a handful of times. The chain recombines TRBV18 with TRBJ2-7, with a weak D call TRBD1 (6 bases). V was cut by 3 bases and J by 3 bases, with 12 bases left in between. Looked up from germline, CDR1 is KGHSH and CDR2 is LQKENI. The CDR3 runs 14 residues. The CDR3 is CASSPWGTNYEQYF. CDR3 nucleotides: TGTGCCAGCTCACCCTGGGGGACAAACTACGAGCAGTACTTC.

This clonotype showed up just a few times. The chain employs TRBV7-3 and TRBJ2-1; 10 bases match TRBD2. The V gene's germline CDR1 is SGHTA and CDR2 FQGTGA. The V and J ends lost 5 bases and 5 bases, in that order; junction bases with no gene match: 6. The CDR3 runs 15 residues. CDR3 protein: CASSPSGSLNNEQFF. DNA of the CDR3: TGTGCCAGCAGCCCTAGCGGGAGCCTAAACAATGAGCAGTTCTTC.

This clonotype has a handful of counts. The V call is TRBV20-1, the J call TRBJ2-5; 15 positions agree with TRBD2. The CDR3 length is 16 residues. Trimming at V came to 2 bases and at J to 4 bases, leaving 5 bases not matched to a gene. CDR1 and CDR2 from the germline V gene are DFQATT and SNEGSKA (reference sequence). CDR3 loop: CSARRTSGRAGETQYF. DNA of the CDR3: TGCAGTGCTAGAAGGACTAGCGGGAGGGCCGGAGAGACCCAGTACTTC.

This clonotype came up a few times. This chain links TRBV6-1 with TRBJ2-1; D not resolved. The CDR3 runs 16 residues. CDR1 and CDR2 from the germline V gene are MNHNS and SASEGT. V dropped 5 bases and J dropped 1 base, with 15 bases sitting between them. The CDR3 sequence: CASSPAWRGSYNEQFF. CDR3 nucleotides: TGTGCCAGCAGTCCCGCCTGGCGTGGATCCTACAATGAGCAGTTCTTC.

This clonotype was observed at least ten times. The chain uses TRBV20-1 and TRBJ2-3; D unresolved. Germline V gene sequence: CDR1 DFQATT, CDR2 SNEGSKA (reference sequence). The CDR3 is made up of 13 amino acids. Between the trimmed V and J ends, which lost 1 base and 0 bases, there was a span of 5 bases. The DNA for the CDR3 is TGCAGTGCTAGAGGAGGCAGCACAGATACGCAGTATTTT. This gives the protein CSARGGSTDTQYF.

This clonotype turned up a few times. This chain joins TRBV24-1 and TRBJ2-1; tentatively, D is TRBD1 or TRBD2 (5 bases each). Trimming removed 5 bases from V and 6 bases from J, with 16 bases in between. Germline V CDR1 and CDR2: KGHDR, SFDVKD. This CDR3 contains 15 residues. CDR3 coding DNA: TGTGCCACCAGTGGGCCGGGACCAGGGAGCAATGAGCAGTTCTTC. This gives the protein CATSGPGPGSNEQFF.

In the case of this clonotype: At one end the junction does not follow the germline gene, possibly because of a read error. V gene TRBV2 combines with J gene TRBJ2-5; unclear D gene. The CDR3 spans 13 residues. The germline gives CDR1 SNHLY, CDR2 FYNNEI. CDR3 in DNA: TGTGCCAGCAGTGAAGCTATACAAGGGACCCAGTACTTC. Residues: CASSEAIQGTQYF.

The rearrangement joins TRBV4-3 to TRBJ1-6; D is uncertain. The CDR3 spans 15 residues. The V end was cut by 2 bases, the J end by 7 bases, with 12 bases between. Germline CDR1 LGHNA, CDR2 YSLEER. DNA of the CDR3: TGCGCCAGCAGCCAAAAGGAACGCAACAATTCACCCCTCCACTTT. Its translation: CASSQKERNNSPLHF.

As to this clonotype: A much larger clone sits a single nucleotide away, making a read error possible. The V and J genes are TRBV20-1 and TRBJ1-5; tentatively, D is TRBD1 (5 bases). This CDR3 comprises 14 residues. V was clipped by 2 bases and J by 5 bases, with 13 bases between them. Germline V gene data show CDR1 as DFQATT and CDR2 as SNEGSKA (reference sequence). Here the CDR3 DNA reads TGCAGTGCTAGAAGCAGGGATGACTATCAGCCCCAGCATTTT. Translation gives CSARSRDDYQPQHF.